This T cell receptor beta chain was recovered during a study of Tregs in tolerant kidney transplant recipients. Overall study results and limits: Biological reproducibility was not directly addressed, but technical replication error appeared minimal.

TCRdb keeps only in-frame clones here, not all; method: immunoSEQ multiplex PCR. The table lists roughly 70,000 clones, about four fifths of them singletons. This clone was seen a single time. Its matching antigen is unknown. The sample comprised CD4+ T cells from blood. This receptor was identified in a human donor in good health.

Written as DNA, the CDR3 is TGTGCCAGCAGCTTTGGAGGGCTCGGTTCACCCCTCCACTTT. It codes for CASSFGGLGSPLHF. The chain couples TRBV7-2 to TRBJ1-6; D is undetermined. CDR1 and CDR2 (germline): SGHTA, FQGNSA. V was shortened by 3 bases and J by 9 bases, with 12 bases between the two germline ends. This CDR3 has 14 amino acids.